This TCR beta chain comes out of a study of CD8 T cells in Susac syndrome. Germline CDR1 MGHRA, CDR2 YSYEKL. The CDR3 is made up of 13 amino acids. RNA in amounts of about 0.5 to 1 ug was reverse transcribed with random hexamers. The authors amplified TCR beta CDR3 across 54 Vbeta and 13 Jbeta using immunoSEQ multiplex PCR. In TCRdb, the immunoSEQ multiplex PCR reads were re-called with MiXCR into one record per CDR3 protein. The data hold over 120,000 distinct CDR3 sequences, with approximately 93% observed a single time. The CD8+ and CD4+ T cells were negatively isolated, with the TEMRA cells enriched by FACS. Note on this clonotype: Germline and junction disagree at one end, which may indicate a read error.

The origin of this receptor is a human donor in good health. The genes are TRBV4-1 and TRBJ2-7, with TRBD2 matching over 9 bases. The sequencing input was CD4+ T cells from PBMCs. CDR3 sequence (DNA): TGCGCCAGCAGCCAAGAGAGGGCTAGCGGGACCCACTTC. This encodes CASSQERASGTHF.